The rows below give T cell receptor beta chains drawn from one sample of a study of vaccination and CD4 T cells after COVID-19. TCRdb re-derived calls from the PCR reads in MiXCR, one entry per CDR3 protein. The sample carries 14,000 to 15,000 distinct CDR3 sequences, over 45% recorded once. Antigen specificity for these receptors is unknown. Sequenced sample: CD4+ T cells from blood, cultured in vitro. These receptors came from a human donor who had recovered from COVID-19. CDR3s include the opening cysteine and the closing phenylalanine or tryptophan. D genes are given only for firm matches. Clone size is not always given. Where it is, it says once, few, many or a class for expanded clones.

v_gene,abundance,d_gene,j_gene,CDR3nt,CDR3aa
TRBV9,.,.,TRBJ2-1,TGTGCCAGCAGCGTAGGCCGGGCCGCTTCCTACAATGAGCAGTTCTTC,CASSVGRAASYNEQFF
TRBV9,few,.,TRBJ1-2,TGTGCCAGCAGCGTAACCCCTTCAACTAACTATGGCTACACCTTC,CASSVTPSTNYGYTF
TRBV6-1,.,TRBD1,TRBJ1-2,TGTGCCAGCAGTGACAGGGGGTCTCCATTCGACGGCTACACCTTC,CASSDRGSPFDGYTF
TRBV11-3,.,.,TRBJ1-1,TGTGCCAGCAGCTTAGGGGCAAGTTTCACTGAAGCTTTCTTT,CASSLGASFTEAFF
TRBV20-1,few,TRBD1,TRBJ1-1,TGCAGTGCAAGACAGGGGGCGAGGGTTGAAGCTTTCTTT,CSARQGARVEAFF
TRBV19,.,TRBD2,TRBJ2-3,TGTGCCAGTAGTGTGGGACTAGCGGTAGATACGCAGTATTTT,CASSVGLAVDTQYF
TRBV6-5,few,.,TRBJ2-2,TGTGCCAGCAGTTACGACGCCCAAGGGGAGCTGTTTTTT,CASSYDAQGELFF
TRBV20-1,medium-sized,.,TRBJ2-2,TGCAGTGCTAGGACTAGTATTGCCGGGGAGCTGTTTTTT,CSARTSIAGELFF
TRBV2,.,.,TRBJ2-1,TGTGCCAGCAAATGGAGATCTAGCCCTTACAATGAGCAGTTCTTC,CASKWRSSPYNEQFF
TRBV28,.,TRBD1,TRBJ1-1,TGTGCCAGCAGCCGGGGTGGACAGGGGGCGGGTGGCACTGAAGCTTTCTTT,CASSRGGQGAGGTEAFF
TRBV5-4,.,TRBD1,TRBJ2-3,TGTGCCAGCAGCTTGCCGGGACAGGGGCTATATTTT,CASSLPGQGLYF
TRBV20-1,few,.,TRBJ1-1,TGCAGTGCTAGTGTGGGGACGAACACTGAAGCTTTCTTT,CSASVGTNTEAFF
TRBV6-1,few,TRBD1,TRBJ1-2,TGTGCCAGCAGTCTTAGACAGGGTACCTCCTCTGACTATGGCTACACCTTC,CASSLRQGTSSDYGYTF
TRBV6-2/TRBV6-3,few,TRBD1,TRBJ1-5,TGTGCCAGCAGTTATGAGTCCGGCGGGACAGGGCCCTGGCAGCCCCAGCATTTT,CASSYESGGTGPWQPQHF
TRBV20-1,few,TRBD2,TRBJ2-3,TGTAGTGCTCCCAGCGGGGGGAGCACAGATACGCAGTATTTT,CSAPSGGSTDTQYF
TRBV20-1,.,.,TRBJ2-1,TGCAGTGCGGGATGGGGCCGGGAGCAGTTCTTC,CSAGWGREQFF
TRBV20-1,.,TRBD2,TRBJ2-3,TGCAGTGCTGGAGGGGGACTAGCGGATATGCCTAGCACAGATACGCAGTATTTT,CSAGGGLADMPSTDTQYF
TRBV7-2,.,.,TRBJ1-1,TGTGCCAGCAGCTTAATCAGGGGGAACACTGAAGCTTTCTTT,CASSLIRGNTEAFF
TRBV20-1,.,.,TRBJ1-5,TGCAGTGCTAGAGAGAGGACATGGGGGAGCAATCAGCCCCAGCATTTT,CSARERTWGSNQPQHF
TRBV11-3,.,TRBD2,TRBJ2-1,TGTGCCAGCAGCTTAGTCCTAGCGGGGCACAATGAGCAGTTCTTC,CASSLVLAGHNEQFF
TRBV7-2,.,.,TRBJ2-1,TGTGCCAGCAGCTTAAACGGGAACTCCTACAATGAGCAGTTCTTC,CASSLNGNSYNEQFF
TRBV5-4,.,.,TRBJ2-2,TGTGCCAGCAGCTTGCAACAGGGGGGGACCGGGGAGCTGTTTTTT,CASSLQQGGTGELFF
TRBV6-1,.,.,TRBJ1-4,TGTGCCAGCAGTGGGCAGCTTGAAAAACTGTTTTTT,CASSGQLEKLFF
TRBV11-3,.,TRBD2,TRBJ2-5,TGTGCCAGCAGCTTCGGGCTAGCGGGGAAAGAGACCCAGTACTTC,CASSFGLAGKETQYF
TRBV7-3,.,TRBD1,TRBJ1-1,TGTGCCAGCAGCTACCAGGGGGGCACTGAAGCTTTCTTT,CASSYQGGTEAFF
TRBV19,few,TRBD1,TRBJ1-1,TGTGCCAGTAGTAGGACAGGGATTGTCATGAACACTGAAGCTTTCTTT,CASSRTGIVMNTEAFF
TRBV5-4,.,.,TRBJ1-2,TGTGCCAGCAGCACGGGGACGGGGGATGGCTACACCTTC,CASSTGTGDGYTF
TRBV6-2/TRBV6-3,.,.,TRBJ1-2,TGTGCCAGCCAGGGATTCCCAGACAGCTACACCTTC,CASQGFPDSYTF
TRBV7-9,.,.,TRBJ2-7,TGTGCCAGCAGCCCAGGCGTCGGGGGCGAGCAGTACTTC,CASSPGVGGEQYF
TRBV15,few,TRBD2,TRBJ2-5,TGTGCCACCAGCAGAGGGAGCGGGGGGGCCTTGTCGGGGGAGACCCAGTACTTC,CATSRGSGGALSGETQYF
TRBV2,once,.,TRBJ2-7,TGTGCCAGCAGTGTCTCAGGGGGGGGAACCTACGAGCAGTACTTC,CASSVSGGGTYEQYF
TRBV11-3,.,.,TRBJ2-1,TGTGCCAGCAGCTTATTACCCTCGGGCTACAATGAGCAGTTCTTC,CASSLLPSGYNEQFF
TRBV28,.,TRBD1,TRBJ2-4,TGTGCCAGCAGTTTCCGCGGACAGGGCGGGAACATTCAGTACTTC,CASSFRGQGGNIQYF
TRBV5-1,few,.,TRBJ1-2,TGCGCCAGCAGCTTCACGGGGTATGGCTACACCTTC,CASSFTGYGYTF
TRBV30,.,TRBD1,TRBJ1-2,TGTGCCTGGGTCGGACAGGGGCGGTACTATGGCTACACCTTC,CAWVGQGRYYGYTF
TRBV2,.,.,TRBJ2-2,TGTGCCAGCAGTGAAGCGGGATCGAGCACCGGGGAGCTGTTTTTT,CASSEAGSSTGELFF
TRBV20-1,few,.,TRBJ2-7,TGCAGTGCTAGAGATGTCGGTGACACCGCCAACTACGAGCAGTACTTC,CSARDVGDTANYEQYF
TRBV2,.,TRBD2,TRBJ2-2,TGTGCCAGCATGTCCCAAGGGACTAGCGTCCCCGGGGAGCTGTTTTTT,CASMSQGTSVPGELFF
TRBV27,.,.,TRBJ2-1,TGTGCCAGCAGGAAGGGACGGAACTCCTACAATGAGCAGTTCTTC,CASRKGRNSYNEQFF
TRBV7-2,medium-sized,.,TRBJ2-7,TGTGCCAGCAGCTTAATGCCGGGCCCCCAATACGAGCAGTACTTC,CASSLMPGPQYEQYF
TRBV6-1,few,.,TRBJ1-1,TGTGCCAGCACGGGGTGGGCGGACACTGAAGCTTTCTTT,CASTGWADTEAFF
TRBV19,few,TRBD1,TRBJ1-2,TGTGCCAGTGTCCCGGGACAGGGGAACTATGGCTACACCTTC,CASVPGQGNYGYTF